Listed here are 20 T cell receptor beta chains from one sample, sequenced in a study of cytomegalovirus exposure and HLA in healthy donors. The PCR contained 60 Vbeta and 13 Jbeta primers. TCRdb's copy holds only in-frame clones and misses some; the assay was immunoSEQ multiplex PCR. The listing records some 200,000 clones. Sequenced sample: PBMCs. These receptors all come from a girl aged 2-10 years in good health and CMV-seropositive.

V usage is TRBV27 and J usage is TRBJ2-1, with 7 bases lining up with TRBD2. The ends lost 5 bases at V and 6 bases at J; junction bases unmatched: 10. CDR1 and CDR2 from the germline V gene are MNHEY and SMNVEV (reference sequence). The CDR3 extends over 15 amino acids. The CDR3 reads CASSPRDYWTNEQFF. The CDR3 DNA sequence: TGTGCCAGCAGTCCCCGGGACTACTGGACCAATGAGCAGTTCTTC.

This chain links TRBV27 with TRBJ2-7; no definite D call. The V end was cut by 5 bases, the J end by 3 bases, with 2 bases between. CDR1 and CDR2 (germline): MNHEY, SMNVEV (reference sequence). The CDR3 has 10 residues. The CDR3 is CASSRYEQYF. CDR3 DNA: TGTGCCAGCAGTCGCTACGAGCAGTACTTC.

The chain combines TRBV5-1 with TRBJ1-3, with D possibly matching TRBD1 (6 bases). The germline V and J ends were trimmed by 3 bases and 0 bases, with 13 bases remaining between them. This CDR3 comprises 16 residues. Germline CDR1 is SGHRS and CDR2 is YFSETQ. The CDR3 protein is CASSSLDSFSGNTIYF. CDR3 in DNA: TGCGCCAGCAGCTCACTGGACAGCTTCTCTGGAAACACCATATATTTT.

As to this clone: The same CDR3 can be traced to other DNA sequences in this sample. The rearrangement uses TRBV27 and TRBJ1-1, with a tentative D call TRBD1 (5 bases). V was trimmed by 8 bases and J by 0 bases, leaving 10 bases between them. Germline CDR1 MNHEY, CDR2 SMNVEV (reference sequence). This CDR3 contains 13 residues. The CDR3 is CASSLTVNTEAFF. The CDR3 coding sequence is TGTGCCAGCTCTCTGACAGTGAACACTGAAGCTTTCTTT.

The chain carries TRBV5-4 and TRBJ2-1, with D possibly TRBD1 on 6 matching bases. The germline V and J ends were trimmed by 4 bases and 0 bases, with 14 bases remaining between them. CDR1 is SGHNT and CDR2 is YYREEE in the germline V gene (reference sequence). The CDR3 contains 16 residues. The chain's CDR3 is CASSKSRGSSYNEQFF. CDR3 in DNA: TGTGCCAGCAGCAAAAGCAGGGGAAGCTCCTACAATGAGCAGTTCTTC.

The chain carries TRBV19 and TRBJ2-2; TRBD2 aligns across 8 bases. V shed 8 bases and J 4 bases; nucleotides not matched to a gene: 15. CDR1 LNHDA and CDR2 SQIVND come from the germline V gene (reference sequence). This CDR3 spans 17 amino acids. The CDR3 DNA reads TGTGCCAGTTCCTACCAAGCGGGAGATACCTTCACCGGGGAGCTGTTTTTT. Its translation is CASSYQAGDTFTGELFF.

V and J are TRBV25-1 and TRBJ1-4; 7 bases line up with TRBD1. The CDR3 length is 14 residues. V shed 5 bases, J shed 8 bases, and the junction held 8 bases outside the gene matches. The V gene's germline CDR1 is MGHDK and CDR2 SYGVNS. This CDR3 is CASSNPGQVEKLFF. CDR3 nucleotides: TGTGCCAGCAGTAACCCCGGACAGGTAGAAAAACTGTTTTTT.

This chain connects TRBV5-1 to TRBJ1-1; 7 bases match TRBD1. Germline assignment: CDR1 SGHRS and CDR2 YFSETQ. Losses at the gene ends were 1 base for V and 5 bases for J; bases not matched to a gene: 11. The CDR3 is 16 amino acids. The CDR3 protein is CASSLPDRQPRTEAFF. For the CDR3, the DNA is TGCGCCAGCAGCTTGCCGGACAGGCAACCAAGAACTGAAGCTTTCTTT.

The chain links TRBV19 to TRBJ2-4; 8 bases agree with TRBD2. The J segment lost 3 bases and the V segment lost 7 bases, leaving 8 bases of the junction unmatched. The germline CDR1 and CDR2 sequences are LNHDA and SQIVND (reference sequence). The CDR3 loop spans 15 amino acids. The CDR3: CASKDLSGIKNIQYF. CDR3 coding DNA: TGTGCCAGTAAAGACCTTAGCGGGATCAAAAACATTCAGTACTTC. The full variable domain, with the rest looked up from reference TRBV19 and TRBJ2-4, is DGGITQSPKYLFRKEGQNVTLSCEQNLNHDAMYWYRQDPGQGLRLIYYSQIVNDFQKGDIAEGYSVSREKKESFPLTVTSAQKNPTAFYLCASKDLSGIKNIQYFGAGTRLSVL.

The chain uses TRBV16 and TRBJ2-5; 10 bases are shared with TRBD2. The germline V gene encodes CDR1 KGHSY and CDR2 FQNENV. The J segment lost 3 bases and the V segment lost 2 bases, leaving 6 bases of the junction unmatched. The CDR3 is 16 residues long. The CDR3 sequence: CASSQILAGAKETQYF. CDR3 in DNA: TGTGCCAGCAGCCAAATCCTAGCGGGAGCCAAAGAGACCCAGTACTTC.

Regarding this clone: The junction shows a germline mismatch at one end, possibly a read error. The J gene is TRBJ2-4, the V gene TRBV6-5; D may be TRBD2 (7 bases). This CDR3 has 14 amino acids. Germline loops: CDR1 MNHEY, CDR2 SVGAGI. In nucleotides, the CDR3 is TGTGCCACCCGGGGGGCGCTAGCCAAAAACATTCAGTGCTTC. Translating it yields CATRGALAKNIQCF.

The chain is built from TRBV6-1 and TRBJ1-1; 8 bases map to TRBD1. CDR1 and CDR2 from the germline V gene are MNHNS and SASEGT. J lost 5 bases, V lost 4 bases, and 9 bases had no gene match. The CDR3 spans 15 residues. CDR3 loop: CASSAPDRGTTEAFF. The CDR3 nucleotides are TGTGCCAGCAGTGCCCCCGACAGGGGAACAACTGAAGCTTTCTTT.

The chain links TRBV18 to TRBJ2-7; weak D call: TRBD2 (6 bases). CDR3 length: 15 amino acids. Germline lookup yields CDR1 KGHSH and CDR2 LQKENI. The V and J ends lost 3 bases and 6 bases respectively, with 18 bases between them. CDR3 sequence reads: CASSPRDWREFEQYF. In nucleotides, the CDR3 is TGTGCCAGCTCACCTCGAGATTGGAGGGAATTCGAGCAGTACTTC.

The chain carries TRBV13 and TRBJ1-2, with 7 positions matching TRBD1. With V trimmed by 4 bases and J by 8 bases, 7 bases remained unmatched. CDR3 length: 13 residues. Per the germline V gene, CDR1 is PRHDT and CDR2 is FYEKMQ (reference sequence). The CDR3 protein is CASSSRTGWGYTF. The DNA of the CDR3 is TGTGCCAGCAGCTCACGGACAGGTTGGGGCTACACCTTC.

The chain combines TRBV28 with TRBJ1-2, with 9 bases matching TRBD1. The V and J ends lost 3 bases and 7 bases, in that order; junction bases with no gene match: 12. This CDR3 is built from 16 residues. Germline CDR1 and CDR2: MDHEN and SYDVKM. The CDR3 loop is CASSFMVTGGRGGYTF. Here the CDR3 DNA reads TGTGCCAGCAGTTTTATGGTGACAGGGGGTCGGGGTGGCTACACCTTC.

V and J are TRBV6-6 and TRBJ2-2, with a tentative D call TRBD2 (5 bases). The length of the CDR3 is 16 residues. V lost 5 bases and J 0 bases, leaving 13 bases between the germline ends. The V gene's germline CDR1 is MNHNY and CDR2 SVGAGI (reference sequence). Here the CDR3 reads CASSPGFGANTGELFF. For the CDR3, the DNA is TGTGCCAGCAGTCCGGGGTTCGGGGCGAACACCGGGGAGCTGTTTTTT.

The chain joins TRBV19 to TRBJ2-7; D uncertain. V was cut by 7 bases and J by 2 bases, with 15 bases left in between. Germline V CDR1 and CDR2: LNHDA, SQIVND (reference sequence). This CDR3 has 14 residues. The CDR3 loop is CASTPGRPTYEQYF. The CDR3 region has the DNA TGTGCCAGTACACCAGGCCGCCCAACCTACGAGCAGTACTTC.

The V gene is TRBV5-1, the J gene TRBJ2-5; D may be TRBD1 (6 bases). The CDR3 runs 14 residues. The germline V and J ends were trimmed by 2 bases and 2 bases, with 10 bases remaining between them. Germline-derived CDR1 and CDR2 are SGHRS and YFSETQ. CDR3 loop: CASSFQGSQETQYF. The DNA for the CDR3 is TGCGCCAGCAGCTTCCAGGGGTCTCAAGAGACCCAGTACTTC.

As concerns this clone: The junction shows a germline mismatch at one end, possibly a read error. CDR3 amino acids: CSARLLGLLVF. The CDR3 region has the DNA TGCAGTGCTAGACTGTTGGGACTCCTCGTGTTC. The chain recombines TRBV20-1 with TRBJ2-7; weak D call: TRBD2 (6 bases). CDR3 length: 11 residues. Per germline, CDR1 DFQATT and CDR2 SNEGSKA (reference sequence).

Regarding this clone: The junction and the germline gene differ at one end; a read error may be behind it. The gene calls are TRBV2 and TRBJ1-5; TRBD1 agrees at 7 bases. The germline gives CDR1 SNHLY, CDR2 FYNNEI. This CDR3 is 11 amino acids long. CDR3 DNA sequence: TGTGCCAGCAGGGACCGGGACAGCCTTTATTTT. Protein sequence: CASRDRDSLYF.